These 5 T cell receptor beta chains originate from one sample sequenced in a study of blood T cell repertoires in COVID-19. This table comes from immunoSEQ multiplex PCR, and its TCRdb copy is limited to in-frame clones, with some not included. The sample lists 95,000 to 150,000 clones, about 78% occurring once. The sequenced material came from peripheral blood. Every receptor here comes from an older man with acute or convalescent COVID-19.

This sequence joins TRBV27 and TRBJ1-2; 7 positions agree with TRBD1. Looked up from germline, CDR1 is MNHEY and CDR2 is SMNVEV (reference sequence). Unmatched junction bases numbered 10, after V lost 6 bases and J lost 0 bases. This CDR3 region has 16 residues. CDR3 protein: CASSPVLGQPNYGYTF. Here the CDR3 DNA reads TGTGCCAGCAGCCCCGTCTTGGGACAGCCTAACTATGGCTACACCTTC.

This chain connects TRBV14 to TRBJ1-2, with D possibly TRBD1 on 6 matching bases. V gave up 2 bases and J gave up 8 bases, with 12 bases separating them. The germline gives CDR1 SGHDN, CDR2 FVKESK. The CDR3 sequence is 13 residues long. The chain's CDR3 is CASSQLLQGGYTF. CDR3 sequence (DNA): TGTGCCAGCAGCCAACTCCTCCAGGGGGGCTACACCTTC.

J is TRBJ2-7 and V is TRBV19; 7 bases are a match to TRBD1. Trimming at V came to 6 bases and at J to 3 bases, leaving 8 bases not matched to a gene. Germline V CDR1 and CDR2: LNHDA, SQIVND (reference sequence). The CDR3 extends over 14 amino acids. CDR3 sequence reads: CASSPVWDSYEQYF. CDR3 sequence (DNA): TGTGCCAGTAGCCCGGTCTGGGACAGCTACGAGCAGTACTTC.

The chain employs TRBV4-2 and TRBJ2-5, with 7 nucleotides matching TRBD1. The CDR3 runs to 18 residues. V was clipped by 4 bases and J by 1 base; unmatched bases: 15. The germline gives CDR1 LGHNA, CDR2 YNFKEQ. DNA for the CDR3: TGTGCCAGCAGCCCACTTTACAGGGGAGCTCCCCCCCAAGAGACCCAGTACTTC. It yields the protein CASSPLYRGAPPQETQYF.

CDR3 bases: TGTGCCAGCAGCAAAGTAAAGAGACAGGGGAACCATCAGCCCCAGCATTTT. Its protein is CASSKVKRQGNHQPQHF. J is TRBJ1-5 and V is TRBV21-1; TRBD1 reflects the table's D call only, with no check against the DNA. TRBV21-1 is deemed a pseudogene. This CDR3 has 17 amino acids.